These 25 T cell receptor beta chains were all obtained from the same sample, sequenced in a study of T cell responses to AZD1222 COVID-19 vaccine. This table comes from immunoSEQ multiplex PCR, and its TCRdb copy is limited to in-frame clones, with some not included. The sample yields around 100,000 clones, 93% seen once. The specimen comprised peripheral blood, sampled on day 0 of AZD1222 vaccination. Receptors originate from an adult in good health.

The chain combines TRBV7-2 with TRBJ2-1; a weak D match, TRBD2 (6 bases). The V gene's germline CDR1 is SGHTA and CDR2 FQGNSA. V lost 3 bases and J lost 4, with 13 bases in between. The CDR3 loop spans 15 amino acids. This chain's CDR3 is CASSFYREPYNEQFF. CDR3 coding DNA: TGTGCCAGCAGCTTCTATCGGGAGCCGTACAATGAGCAGTTCTTC.

DNA for the CDR3: TGTGCCTGGAGTCCGGGACCCAATGAAAAACTGTTTTTT. This codes for CAWSPGPNEKLFF. This chain uses TRBV30 with TRBJ1-4, with D maybe TRBD1 (5 bases). CDR3 size: 13 residues. Germline V CDR1 and CDR2: GTSNPN, SVGIG (reference sequence). The V gene lost 2 bases and the J gene lost 5 bases, with 9 bases spanning the gap.

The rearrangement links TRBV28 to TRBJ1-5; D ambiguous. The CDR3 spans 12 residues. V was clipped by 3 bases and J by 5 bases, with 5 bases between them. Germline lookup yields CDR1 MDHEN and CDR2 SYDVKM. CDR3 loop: CASSLFHQPQHF. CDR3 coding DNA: TGTGCCAGCAGTTTGTTCCATCAGCCCCAGCATTTT.

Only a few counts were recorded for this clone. The CDR3 bases are TGTGCCAGCAGCTTAGCGCGTTACTACGAGCAGTACTTC. Encoded protein: CASSLARYYEQYF. The V gene is TRBV7-6, the J gene TRBJ2-7; D is unclear. CDR1 is SGHVS and CDR2 is FNYEAQ in the germline V gene. This CDR3 has 13 residues. V lost 0 bases and J 3 bases, leaving 6 bases between the germline ends.

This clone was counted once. The CDR3: CASGKAGGAQPQHF. The CDR3 nucleotides read TGTGCCAGCGGAAAGGCAGGGGGCGCCCAGCCCCAGCATTTT. This chain uses TRBV6-5 with TRBJ1-5, with TRBD1 matching over 8 bases. The CDR3 runs to 14 residues. Germline V gene sequence: CDR1 MNHEY, CDR2 SVGAGI. V was clipped by 8 bases and J by 7 bases; unmatched bases: 10.

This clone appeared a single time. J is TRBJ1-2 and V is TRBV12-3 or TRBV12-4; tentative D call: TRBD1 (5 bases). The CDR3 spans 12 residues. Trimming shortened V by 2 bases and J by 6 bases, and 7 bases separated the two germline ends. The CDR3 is CASSLWGDGYTF. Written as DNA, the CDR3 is TGTGCCAGCAGTTTATGGGGGGATGGCTACACCTTC.

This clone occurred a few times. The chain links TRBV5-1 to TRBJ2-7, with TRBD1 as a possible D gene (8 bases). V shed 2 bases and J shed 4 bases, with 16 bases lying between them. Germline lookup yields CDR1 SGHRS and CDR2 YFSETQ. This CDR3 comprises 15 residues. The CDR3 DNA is TGCGCCAGCAGCTTCGCACAGGGGGGGAGTTACGAGCAGTACTTC. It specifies CASSFAQGGSYEQYF.

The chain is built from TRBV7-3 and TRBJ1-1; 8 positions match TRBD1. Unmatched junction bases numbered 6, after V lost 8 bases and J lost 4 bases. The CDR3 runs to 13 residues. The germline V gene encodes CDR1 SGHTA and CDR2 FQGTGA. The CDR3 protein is CASRQGSGTEAFF. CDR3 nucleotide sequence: TGTGCCAGCCGACAGGGGTCCGGCACTGAAGCTTTCTTT.

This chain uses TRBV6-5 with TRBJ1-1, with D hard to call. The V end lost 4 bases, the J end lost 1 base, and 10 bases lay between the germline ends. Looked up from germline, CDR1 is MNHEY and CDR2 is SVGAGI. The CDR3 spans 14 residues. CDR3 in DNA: TGTGCCAGCAGTTCCCCCCGAACGAACACTGAAGCTTTCTTT. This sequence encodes CASSSPRTNTEAFF.

The CDR3 DNA sequence: TGCAGCGGACAGAGAGGACTAGGGGAGCAGTTCTTC. Its translation is CSGQRGLGEQFF. This chain connects TRBV29-1 to TRBJ2-1; TRBD2 matches 7 bases. The V segment lost 7 bases and the J segment 10 bases; nucleotides outside the gene matches: 10. CDR3 length: 12 amino acids. Germline loops: CDR1 SQVTM, CDR2 ANQGSEA.

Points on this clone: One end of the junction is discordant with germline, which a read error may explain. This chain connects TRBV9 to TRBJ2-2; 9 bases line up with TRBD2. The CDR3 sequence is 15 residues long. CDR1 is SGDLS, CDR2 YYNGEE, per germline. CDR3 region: CASSSGLANTGELFF. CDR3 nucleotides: TGTGCCAGCAGCTCCGGACTAGCGAATACCGGGGAGCTGTTTTTT.

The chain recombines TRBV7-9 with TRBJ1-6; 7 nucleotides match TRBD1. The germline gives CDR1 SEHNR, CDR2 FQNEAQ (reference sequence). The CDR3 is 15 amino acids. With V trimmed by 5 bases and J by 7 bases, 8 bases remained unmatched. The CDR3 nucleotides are TGTGCCAGCAGCCGCCGGACAGGCGTCAATTCACCCCTCCACTTT. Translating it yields CASSRRTGVNSPLHF.

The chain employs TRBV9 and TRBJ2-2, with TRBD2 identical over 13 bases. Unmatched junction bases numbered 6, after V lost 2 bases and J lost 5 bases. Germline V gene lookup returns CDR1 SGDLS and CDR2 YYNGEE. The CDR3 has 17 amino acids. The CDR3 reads CASSVIPGLAGTGELFF. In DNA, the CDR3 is TGTGCCAGCAGCGTCATTCCGGGACTAGCGGGAACCGGGGAGCTGTTTTTT.

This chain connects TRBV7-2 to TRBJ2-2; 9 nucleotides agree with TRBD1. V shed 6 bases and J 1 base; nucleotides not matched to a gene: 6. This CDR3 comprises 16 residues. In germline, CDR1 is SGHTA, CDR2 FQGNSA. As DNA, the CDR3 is TGTGCCAGCAGAAAAACAGGGGGCCTGAACACCGGGGAGCTGTTTTTT. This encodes CASRKTGGLNTGELFF.

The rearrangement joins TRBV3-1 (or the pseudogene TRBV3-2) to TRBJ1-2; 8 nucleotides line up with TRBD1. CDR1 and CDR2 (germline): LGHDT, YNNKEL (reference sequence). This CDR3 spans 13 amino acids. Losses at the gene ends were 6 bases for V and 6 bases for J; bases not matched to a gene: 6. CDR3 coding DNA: TGTGCCAGCAGTCTTACAGGGGGGGATGGCTACACCTTC. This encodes CASSLTGGDGYTF.

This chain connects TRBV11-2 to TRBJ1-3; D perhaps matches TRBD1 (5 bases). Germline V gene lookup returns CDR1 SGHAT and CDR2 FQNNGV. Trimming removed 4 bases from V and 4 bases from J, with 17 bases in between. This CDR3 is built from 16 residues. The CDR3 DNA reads TGTGCCAGCAGCTCTACCCCAGGGACTGCGGGAAACACCATATATTTT. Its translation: CASSSTPGTAGNTIYF.

The CDR3 protein is CASSLWGGDGGGNEQYF. The CDR3, as DNA: TGTGCCAGCAGTTTATGGGGGGGCGACGGCGGTGGGAACGAGCAGTACTTC. The rearrangement uses TRBV28 and TRBJ2-7; D might be TRBD1 or TRBD2, each matching 6 bases. Germline CDR1 is MDHEN and CDR2 is SYDVKM. Trimming removed 0 bases at V and 5 bases at J, with 20 bases between. The CDR3 runs 17 residues. Supplemented by reference TRBV28 and TRBJ2-7, the full variable domain reads DVKVTQSSRYLVKRTGEKVFLECVQDMDHENMFWYRQDPGLGLRLIYFSYDVKMKEKGDIPEGYSVSREKKERFSLILESASTNQTSMYLCASSLWGGDGGGNEQYFGPGTRLTVT.

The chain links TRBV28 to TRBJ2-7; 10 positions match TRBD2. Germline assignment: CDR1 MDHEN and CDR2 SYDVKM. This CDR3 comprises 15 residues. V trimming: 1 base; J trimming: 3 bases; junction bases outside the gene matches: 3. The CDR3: CASSLSSGSIYEQYF. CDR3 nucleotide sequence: TGTGCCAGCAGTTTATCTAGCGGGAGTATCTACGAGCAGTACTTC. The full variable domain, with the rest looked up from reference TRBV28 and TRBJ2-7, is DVKVTQSSRYLVKRTGEKVFLECVQDMDHENMFWYRQDPGLGLRLIYFSYDVKMKEKGDIPEGYSVSREKKERFSLILESASTNQTSMYLCASSLSSGSIYEQYFGPGTRLTVT.

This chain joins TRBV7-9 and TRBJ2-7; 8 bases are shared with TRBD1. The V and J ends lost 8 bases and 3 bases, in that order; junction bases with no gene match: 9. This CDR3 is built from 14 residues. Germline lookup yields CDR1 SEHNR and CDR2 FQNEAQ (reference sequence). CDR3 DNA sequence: TGTGCCAGCGGTGCGGGACAGGTATTCTACGAGCAGTACTTC. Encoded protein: CASGAGQVFYEQYF.

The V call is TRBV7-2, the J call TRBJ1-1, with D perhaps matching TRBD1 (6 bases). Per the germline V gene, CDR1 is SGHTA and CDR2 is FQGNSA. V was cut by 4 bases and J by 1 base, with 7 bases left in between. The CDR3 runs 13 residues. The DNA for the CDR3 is TGTGCCAGCAGCTCGGACAGGAACACTGAAGCTTTCTTT. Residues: CASSSDRNTEAFF.

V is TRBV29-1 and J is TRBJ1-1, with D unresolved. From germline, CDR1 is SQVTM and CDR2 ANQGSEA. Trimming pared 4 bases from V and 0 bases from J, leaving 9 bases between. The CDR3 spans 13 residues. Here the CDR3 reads CSVAADMNTEAFF. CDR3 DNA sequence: TGCAGCGTTGCGGCGGATATGAACACTGAAGCTTTCTTT.

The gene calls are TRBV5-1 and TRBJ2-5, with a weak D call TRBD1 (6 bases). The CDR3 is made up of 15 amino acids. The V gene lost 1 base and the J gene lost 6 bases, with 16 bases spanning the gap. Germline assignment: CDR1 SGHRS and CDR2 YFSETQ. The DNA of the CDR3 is TGCGCCAGCAGCTTGCTACCCGGACAGAAGAAGACCCAGTACTTC. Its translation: CASSLLPGQKKTQYF.

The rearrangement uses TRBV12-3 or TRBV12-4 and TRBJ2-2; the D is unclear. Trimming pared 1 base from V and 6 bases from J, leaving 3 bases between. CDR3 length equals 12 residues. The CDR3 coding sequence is TGTGCCAGCAGTTTAGTTGCCGGGGAGCTGTTTTTT. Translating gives CASSLVAGELFF.

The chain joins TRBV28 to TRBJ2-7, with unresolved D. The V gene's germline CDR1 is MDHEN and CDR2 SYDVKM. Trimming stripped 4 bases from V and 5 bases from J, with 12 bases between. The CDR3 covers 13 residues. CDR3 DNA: TGTGCCAGCAGTTCTAACCGGCGTAACGAGCAGTACTTC. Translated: CASSSNRRNEQYF.

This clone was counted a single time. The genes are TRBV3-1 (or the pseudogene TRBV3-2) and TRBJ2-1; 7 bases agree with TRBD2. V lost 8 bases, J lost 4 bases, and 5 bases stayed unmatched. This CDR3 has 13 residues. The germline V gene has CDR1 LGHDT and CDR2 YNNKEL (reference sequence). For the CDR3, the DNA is TGTGCCAGCGGGGAGGGCGGGTACAATGAGCAGTTCTTC. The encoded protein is CASGEGGYNEQFF.